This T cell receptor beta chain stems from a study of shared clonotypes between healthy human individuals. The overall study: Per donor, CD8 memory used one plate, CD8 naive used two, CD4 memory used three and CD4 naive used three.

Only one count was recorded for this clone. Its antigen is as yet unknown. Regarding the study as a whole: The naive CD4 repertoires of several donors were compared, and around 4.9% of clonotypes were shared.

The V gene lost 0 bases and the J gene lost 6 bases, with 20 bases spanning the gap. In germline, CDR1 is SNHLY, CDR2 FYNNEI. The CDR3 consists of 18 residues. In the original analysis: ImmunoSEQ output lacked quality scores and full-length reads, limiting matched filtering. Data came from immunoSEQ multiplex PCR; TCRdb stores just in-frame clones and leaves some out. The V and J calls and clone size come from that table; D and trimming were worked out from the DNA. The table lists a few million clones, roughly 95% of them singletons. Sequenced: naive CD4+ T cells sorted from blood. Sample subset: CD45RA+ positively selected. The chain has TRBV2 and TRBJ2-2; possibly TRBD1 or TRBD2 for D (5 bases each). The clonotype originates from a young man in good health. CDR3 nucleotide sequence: TGTGCCAGCAGTGAAGCGAGGTTCGGGGCGAAAGAGGCCGGGGAGCTGTTTTTT. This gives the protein CASSEARFGAKEAGELFF.